This TCR beta chain was observed in a study of T-cell reconstitution after alpha-beta-depleted transplantation in children. The germline V gene has CDR1 DFQATT and CDR2 SNEGSKA (reference sequence). The CDR3 extends over 12 amino acids. V was trimmed by 5 bases and J by 2 bases, leaving 9 bases between them. Unique molecular identifiers were used to barcode this TCRbeta library. MiXCR was run by TCRdb on the PCR reads, yielding one entry per CDR3 protein. The sample records hundreds of thousands of distinct CDR3 sequences, around 16% being singletons. In its sample, this clonotype was seen many times.

This specimen was PBMCs from the stem cell graft donor, taken from the stem cell graft. This TCR was recovered from a human donor who donated a stem cell graft to a child with acute myeloid leukemia. The rearrangement joins TRBV20-1 to TRBJ2-5; weak D call: TRBD2 (6 bases). The DNA of the CDR3 is TGCAGTGCTTTCCGGGGGCAAGAGACCCAGTACTTC. Its protein product is CSAFRGQETQYF.